These 8 T cell receptor beta chains were all obtained from the same sample, sequenced in a study of blood T cell repertoires in COVID-19 (dated by TCRdb to between 2020 and 2021). Library generation was performed with the immunoSEQ multiplex PCR assay. In its TCRdb copy, this immuneACCESS table keeps in-frame sequences only and misses some clones. Where compared with another copy, unresolved V genes explain less than half of these, and the others have no known cause. Across this sample there are some 170,000 clones, with more than 85% seen only once. Clones ranked in the top ten supply 1.5% to 2.5% of the sample. The sample taken for sequencing was peripheral blood. The source is a woman aged 55-69 years with COVID-19, enrolled during active disease.

The J gene is TRBJ2-5, the V gene TRBV25-1; D is unresolved. Germline V gives CDR1 MGHDK, CDR2 SYGVNS. CDR3 length equals 10 residues. Trimming left V 5 bases short and J 10 bases short, with 8 bases between. CDR3 DNA sequence: TGTGCCAGCAGTCTAGAAGGCCAGTACTTC. Translating gives CASSLEGQYF.

This chain joins TRBV5-1 and TRBJ2-2, with 10 bases identical to TRBD1. Germline V lookup: CDR1 SGHRS, CDR2 YFSETQ. The V segment lost 4 bases and the J segment 3 bases; nucleotides outside the gene matches: 18. This CDR3 has 20 residues. CDR3 residues: CASSPWLGQGILEDTGELFF. As DNA, the CDR3 is TGCGCCAGCAGCCCCTGGTTGGGACAGGGGATTTTGGAGGACACCGGGGAGCTGTTTTTT.

V and J are TRBV7-9 and TRBJ1-3; possible D gene TRBD1, 6 bases. Germline V gene data show CDR1 as SEHNR and CDR2 as FQNEAQ (reference sequence). V lost 5 bases and J lost 3, with 14 bases in between. This CDR3 contains 15 residues. As DNA, the CDR3 is TGTGCCAGCAGCCTTTCTAGCAGGGGTGGAAACACCATATATTTT. It translates to CASSLSSRGGNTIYF.

The chain recombines TRBV6-5 with TRBJ2-7, with TRBD1 matching over 8 bases. Trimming removed 2 bases from V and 7 bases from J; junction bases left unmatched: 7. CDR3 length: 14 amino acids. Germline values: CDR1 MNHEY, CDR2 SVGAGI. The CDR3 is CASSYRQGAREQYF. The CDR3 DNA sequence: TGTGCCAGCAGTTACCGCCAGGGGGCAAGGGAGCAGTACTTC.

The chain joins TRBV18 to TRBJ1-2; 7 bases line up with TRBD1. CDR3 length: 14 amino acids. The V segment lost 2 bases and the J segment 5 bases; nucleotides outside the gene matches: 5. Germline values: CDR1 KGHSH, CDR2 LQKENI. In nucleotides, the CDR3 is TGTGCCAGCTCACCAGGGGGACAGACATATGGCTACACCTTC. This translates into CASSPGGQTYGYTF.

In DNA, the CDR3 is TGCGCCAGCAGCAGGGACAGGGGAGGTCAGCCCCAGCATTTT. The encoded protein is CASSRDRGGQPQHF. The rearrangement joins TRBV5-1 to TRBJ1-5, with 10 bases identical to TRBD1. This CDR3 is 14 amino acids long. V trimming: 4 bases; J trimming: 6 bases; junction bases outside the gene matches: 4. CDR1 SGHRS and CDR2 YFSETQ come from the germline V gene.

This clone has just one count. This chain links TRBV3-1 (or the pseudogene TRBV3-2) with TRBJ2-3, with D unclear. The CDR3 length is 14 residues. From germline, CDR1 is LGHDT and CDR2 YNNKEL (reference sequence). V was trimmed by 1 base and J by 1 base, leaving 6 bases between them. The CDR3 nucleotides are TGTGCCAGCAGCCAAGTCCGTGGCACAGATACGCAGTATTTT. Its protein product is CASSQVRGTDTQYF.

The chain uses TRBV19 and TRBJ1-6; 8 bases align to TRBD1. V trimming: 5 bases; J trimming: 0 bases; junction bases outside the gene matches: 3. The CDR3 runs to 16 residues. Per germline, CDR1 LNHDA and CDR2 SQIVND (reference sequence). CDR3 nucleotide sequence: TGTGCCAGTAGTCGGACAGGGACCTCCTATAATTCACCCCTCCACTTT. Its protein product is CASSRTGTSYNSPLHF.